What follows are 20 T cell receptor beta chains derived from one specimen sequenced in a study of memory CD4+ T cells and cytomegalovirus serostatus. Single viable CD3+CD4+CD8-CD45RO+ cells were sorted as the memory CD4+ T cells. Produced via immunoSEQ multiplex PCR; TCRdb's table is partial and in-frame only. This sample has tens of thousands of clones, with around three quarters found just once. The specimen sequenced was memory CD4+ T cells from blood. The receptor set was obtained from an adult in good health and CMV-seronegative.

CDR3 DNA sequence: TGTGCCAGCAGCTTAGGGACAGGGTACACTGAAGCTTTCTTT. Its protein product is CASSLGTGYTEAFF. The chain joins TRBV7-2 to TRBJ1-1, with 8 bases that match TRBD1. Germline CDR1 SGHTA, CDR2 FQGNSA. The J segment lost 3 bases and the V segment lost 1 base, leaving 1 base of the junction unmatched. CDR3 length: 14 residues.

The chain carries TRBV7-8 and TRBJ1-6; no reliable D call. V was pared by 5 bases and J by 5 bases, with 13 bases between. CDR3 length: 15 amino acids. CDR1 is SGHVS, CDR2 FQNEAQ, per germline. This chain's CDR3 is CASSHRGLNNSPLHF. CDR3 sequence (DNA): TGTGCCAGCAGCCATCGTGGACTGAATAATTCACCCCTCCACTTT.

The J gene is TRBJ1-3, the V gene TRBV19, with TRBD1 as a possible D gene (5 bases). Germline V gene lookup returns CDR1 LNHDA and CDR2 SQIVND (reference sequence). The germline V and J ends were trimmed by 5 bases and 7 bases, with 24 bases remaining between them. The CDR3 is 17 amino acids. This chain's CDR3 is CASSDFSGIGVRNTIYF. In nucleotides, the CDR3 is TGTGCCAGTAGTGATTTCTCAGGGATAGGAGTGAGGAACACCATATATTTT.

The gene calls are TRBV28 and TRBJ1-2; no reliable D call. V was cut by 8 bases and J by 0 bases, with 7 bases left in between. The V gene's germline CDR1 is MDHEN and CDR2 SYDVKM. The CDR3 extends over 12 amino acids. Written as DNA, the CDR3 is TGTGCCAGCCAAACAACTAACTATGGCTACACCTTC. Translated: CASQTTNYGYTF.

The chain employs TRBV28 and TRBJ1-2; weak D call: TRBD1 (6 bases). CDR1 MDHEN and CDR2 SYDVKM come from the germline V gene. V lost 4 bases, J lost 8 bases, and 14 bases lay in between. This CDR3 has 13 amino acids. CDR3 in amino acids: CASSYWTASGYTF. CDR3 DNA sequence: TGTGCCAGCAGTTACTGGACAGCTAGCGGCTACACCTTC.

This clone was recorded a few times. The chain is built from TRBV7-2 and TRBJ1-1; D call uncertain. Trimming stripped 3 bases from V and 2 bases from J, with 7 bases between. The CDR3 length is 13 residues. The V gene's germline CDR1 is SGHTA and CDR2 FQGNSA. The CDR3 protein is CASSLGRNTEAFF. The CDR3 nucleotides are TGTGCCAGCAGCTTGGGCAGAAACACTGAAGCTTTCTTT.

J is TRBJ1-5 and V is TRBV13, with a weak D call TRBD1 (6 bases). The CDR3 totals 14 residues. V was shortened by 0 bases and J by 5 bases, with 8 bases between the two germline ends. CDR1 and CDR2 (germline): PRHDT, FYEKMQ (reference sequence). The CDR3 protein is CASSLGTGHQPQHF. CDR3 coding DNA: TGTGCCAGCAGCTTAGGGACAGGACATCAGCCCCAGCATTTT.

This clone came up once. The gene calls are TRBV7-2 and TRBJ1-5; D uncertain. CDR1 and CDR2 (germline): SGHTA, FQGNSA. The CDR3 is 15 amino acids. With 2 bases removed from V and 3 bases from J, the gap between germline ends came to 11 bases. The CDR3 is CASSLLRQNNQPQHF. DNA of the CDR3: TGTGCCAGCAGCTTACTTCGGCAAAACAATCAGCCCCAGCATTTT.

The chain uses TRBV7-8 and TRBJ2-6; no reliable D call. Germline loops: CDR1 SGHVS, CDR2 FQNEAQ. Trimming pared 5 bases from V and 1 base from J, leaving 12 bases between. This CDR3 comprises 16 residues. CDR3 loop: CASSPHRVSGANVLTF. CDR3 bases: TGTGCCAGCAGCCCTCATCGGGTTTCTGGGGCCAACGTCCTGACTTTC.

The chain uses TRBV4-1 and TRBJ2-2; 8 bases match TRBD1. J was trimmed by 3 bases and V by 4 bases; bases with no gene match: 7. Germline lookup yields CDR1 MGHRA and CDR2 YSYEKL. There are 16 residues in the CDR3. The CDR3 reads CASSRHRGSDTGELFF. As DNA, the CDR3 is TGCGCCAGCAGCCGGCACAGGGGGTCGGACACCGGGGAGCTGTTTTTT.

This chain links TRBV18 with TRBJ1-4; D is ambiguous. The CDR3 loop spans 17 amino acids. V shed 3 bases and J shed 8 bases, with 22 bases lying between them. Germline CDR1 reads KGHSH; CDR2 reads LQKENI. In DNA form, the CDR3 reads TGTGCCAGCTCACCTCTGTCGAACGGCCCTAACGGGGAAAAACTGTTTTTT. Amino acids: CASSPLSNGPNGEKLFF.

The J gene is TRBJ1-3, the V gene TRBV15; D is ambiguous. Germline V gives CDR1 LNHNV, CDR2 YYDKDF (reference sequence). The CDR3 loop spans 17 amino acids. The germline V and J ends were trimmed by 3 bases and 2 bases, with 17 bases remaining between them. The CDR3 region has the DNA TGTGCCACCAGCAGTCCTGTTGGAGCAGAAACTGGAAACACCATATATTTT. Its translation is CATSSPVGAETGNTIYF.

The chain combines TRBV7-2 with TRBJ1-1, with 8 bases matching TRBD1. J lost 7 bases, V lost 6 bases, and 10 bases had no gene match. Germline V lookup: CDR1 SGHTA, CDR2 FQGNSA. The CDR3 loop spans 14 amino acids. This CDR3 is CASRQGGYQIEAFF. CDR3 coding DNA: TGTGCCAGCAGACAGGGGGGATACCAAATTGAAGCTTTCTTT.

The genes are TRBV7-9 and TRBJ1-4; D uncertain. Germline V gene sequence: CDR1 SEHNR, CDR2 FQNEAQ (reference sequence). The CDR3 has 16 amino acids. V was clipped by 5 bases and J by 0 bases, with 13 bases between them. This CDR3 is CASSTNRRATNEKLFF. The CDR3 DNA reads as TGTGCCAGCAGCACCAACAGACGGGCAACTAATGAAAAACTGTTTTTT.

This chain joins TRBV18 and TRBJ2-3; D remains ambiguous. Trimming left V 3 bases short and J 0 bases short, with 13 bases between. The germline V gene has CDR1 KGHSH and CDR2 LQKENI. The CDR3 totals 16 residues. This chain's CDR3 is CASSPSQRSSTDTQYF. CDR3 in DNA: TGTGCCAGCTCACCGTCACAGCGTTCTAGCACAGATACGCAGTATTTT. The entire variable domain, with the rest obtained from reference TRBV18 and TRBJ2-3, is as follows: NAGVMQNPRHLVRRRGQEARLRCSPMKGHSHVYWYRQLPEEGLKFMVYLQKENIIDESGMPKERFSAEFPKEGPSILRIQQVVRGDSAAYFCASSPSQRSSTDTQYFGPGTRLTVL.

The V call is TRBV28, the J call TRBJ1-5; D gene ambiguous. V was pared by 5 bases and J by 4 bases, with 12 bases between. Looked up from germline, CDR1 is MDHEN and CDR2 is SYDVKM. This CDR3 region has 14 residues. In nucleotides, the CDR3 is TGTGCCAGCAGTCATCGGGCCCTTAATCAGCCCCAGCATTTT. Its protein product is CASSHRALNQPQHF.

The chain employs TRBV25-1 and TRBJ1-2; 7 positions agree with TRBD1. Germline V lookup: CDR1 MGHDK, CDR2 SYGVNS. V gave up 6 bases and J gave up 4 bases; unmatched junction bases: 8. The CDR3 extends over 14 amino acids. CDR3 DNA: TGTGCCAGCAGCGGGGGGACAGAAATCTATGGCTACACCTTC. Translated: CASSGGTEIYGYTF.

The chain is built from TRBV18 and TRBJ1-1; TRBD1 agrees at 8 bases. J was trimmed by 10 bases and V by 4 bases; bases with no gene match: 2. Germline CDR1 reads KGHSH; CDR2 reads LQKENI. The length of the CDR3 is 11 residues. The CDR3 nucleotides read TGTGCCAGCTCACTAGACAGGGGAGCTTTCTTT. Its translation: CASSLDRGAFF.

The sample holds one count of this clone. This chain links TRBV5-4 with TRBJ1-1; D is possibly TRBD1 (5 bases). Germline V gives CDR1 SGHNT, CDR2 YYREEE (reference sequence). Trimming removed 0 bases at V and 5 bases at J, with 11 bases between. The CDR3 contains 14 residues. The CDR3 is CASSLVGGRTEAFF. The DNA of the CDR3 is TGTGCCAGCAGCTTGGTCGGGGGTAGGACTGAAGCTTTCTTT.

The rearrangement links TRBV7-8 to TRBJ1-3; unclear D gene. Deletions cut 4 bases from V and 0 bases from J, with 16 bases between. The length of the CDR3 is 17 residues. Germline loops: CDR1 SGHVS, CDR2 FQNEAQ. DNA for the CDR3: TGTGCCAGCAGCTCAATCCCACTAGCTCCCTCTGGAAACACCATATATTTT. Translating it yields CASSSIPLAPSGNTIYF.